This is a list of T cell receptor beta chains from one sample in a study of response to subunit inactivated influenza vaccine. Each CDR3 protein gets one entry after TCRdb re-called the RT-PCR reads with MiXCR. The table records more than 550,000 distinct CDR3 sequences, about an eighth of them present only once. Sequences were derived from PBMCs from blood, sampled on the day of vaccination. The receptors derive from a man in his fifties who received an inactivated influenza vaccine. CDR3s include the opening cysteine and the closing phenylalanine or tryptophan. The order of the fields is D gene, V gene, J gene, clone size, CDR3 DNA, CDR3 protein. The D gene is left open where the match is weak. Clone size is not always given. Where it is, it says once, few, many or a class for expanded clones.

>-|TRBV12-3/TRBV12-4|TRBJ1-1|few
TGTGCCAGCAGTTCAGAGAGGTACACTGAAGCTTTCTTT
CASSSERYTEAFF
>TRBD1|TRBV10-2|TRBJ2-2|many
TGCGCCAGCAGTGAGAGGGGGCGCAACGGGGAGCTGTTTTTT
CASSERGRNGELFF
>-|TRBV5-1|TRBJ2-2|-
TGCGCCAGCAGCCGGAAGCAGGGTAACACCGGGGAGCTGTTTTTT
CASSRKQGNTGELFF
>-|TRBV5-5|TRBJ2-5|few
TGTGCCAGCAGCCCCTCGGAGGGGTATATGGAGACCCAGTACTTC
CASSPSEGYMETQYF
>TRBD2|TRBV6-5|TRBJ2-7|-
TGTGCCAGCAGTTACTCGAGGGCAGCGGGATCCTACGAGCAGTACTTC
CASSYSRAAGSYEQYF
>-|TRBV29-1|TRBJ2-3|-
TGCAGCGCCGGACATTCTACGCAGTATTTT
CSAGHSTQYF
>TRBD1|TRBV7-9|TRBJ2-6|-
TGTGCCAGCAGCCATAGACAGGGTACATCTGGGGCCAACGTCCTGACTTTC
CASSHRQGTSGANVLTF
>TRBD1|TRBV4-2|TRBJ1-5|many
TGTGCCAGCAGTGCTAGACAGGGGGACAATCAGCCCCAGCATTTT
CASSARQGDNQPQHF
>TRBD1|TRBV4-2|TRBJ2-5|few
TGTGCCAGCAGCCACCCGGGACAGGGGGACGAGACCCAGTACTTC
CASSHPGQGDETQYF
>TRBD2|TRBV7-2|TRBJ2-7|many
TGTGCCAGCAGCTTATCATTGGGCGGGGGGGGAACCTACGAGCAGTACTTC
CASSLSLGGGGTYEQYF
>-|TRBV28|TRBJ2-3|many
TGTGCCAGCAGTTGGGCCAACACAGATACGCAGTATTTT
CASSWANTDTQYF
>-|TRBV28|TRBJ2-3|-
TGTGCCAGCGGCCGGACCAAGAGCACAGATACGCAGTATTTT
CASGRTKSTDTQYF
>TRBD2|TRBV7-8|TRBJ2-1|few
TGTGCCAGCAGCTTTGGCGGGAGGGCCCCCTACAATGAGCAGTTCTTC
CASSFGGRAPYNEQFF
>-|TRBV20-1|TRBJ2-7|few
TGCAGTGCTAGATCCTCTGGGACCGGGCCCTACGAGCAGTACTTC
CSARSSGTGPYEQYF
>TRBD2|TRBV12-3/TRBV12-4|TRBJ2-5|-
TGTGCCAGCAGTTTAGCGGGGGAGGGAGAGACCCAGTACTTC
CASSLAGEGETQYF
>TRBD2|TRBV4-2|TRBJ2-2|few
TGTGCCAGCAGCCAAGAATTACTAGCGGAGGCGAACACCGGGGAGCTGTTTTTT
CASSQELLAEANTGELFF
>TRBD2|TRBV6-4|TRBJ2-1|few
TGTGCCAGCAGTGGATTATCTAGCGGGACCCAACAGCAGTTCTTC
CASSGLSSGTQQQFF
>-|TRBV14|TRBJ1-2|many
TGTGCCAGCAGCCAGGGTAACTATGGCTACACCTTC
CASSQGNYGYTF
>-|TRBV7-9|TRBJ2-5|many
TGTGCCAGCAGCTTAGCGTTGAGCCAAGAGACCCAGTACTTC
CASSLALSQETQYF
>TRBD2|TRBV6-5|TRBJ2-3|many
TGTGCCAGCAGTTACTCTTCTAGCGGGGGGGCCGATACGCAGTATTTT
CASSYSSSGGADTQYF
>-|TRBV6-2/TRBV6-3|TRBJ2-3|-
TGTGCCAGCAGTTGGAGTTTCAACACTAGTAGGAGGGCCGATACGCAGTATTTT
CASSWSFNTSRRADTQYF
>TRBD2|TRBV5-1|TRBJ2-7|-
TGCGCCAGCAGCTTATTAGCCAGCGGGGACGAGCAGTACTTC
CASSLLASGDEQYF
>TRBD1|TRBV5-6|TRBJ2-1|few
TGTGCCAGCAGCGGAGGGACAGGGGGCAGGTACAATGAGCAGTTCTTC
CASSGGTGGRYNEQFF
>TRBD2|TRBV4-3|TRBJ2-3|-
TGCGCCAGCAGCCAAGATGTGGTGCGAACTAGCGGGAGGGATACGCAGTATTTT
CASSQDVVRTSGRDTQYF
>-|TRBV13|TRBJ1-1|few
TGTGCCAGCAGCTTACGACGGGGCGATAACACTGAAGCTTTCTTT
CASSLRRGDNTEAFF
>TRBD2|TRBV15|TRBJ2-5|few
TGTGCCACCAGCAGAGATTCGGCGGGAGGGCCAAAGACCCAGTACTTC
CATSRDSAGGPKTQYF